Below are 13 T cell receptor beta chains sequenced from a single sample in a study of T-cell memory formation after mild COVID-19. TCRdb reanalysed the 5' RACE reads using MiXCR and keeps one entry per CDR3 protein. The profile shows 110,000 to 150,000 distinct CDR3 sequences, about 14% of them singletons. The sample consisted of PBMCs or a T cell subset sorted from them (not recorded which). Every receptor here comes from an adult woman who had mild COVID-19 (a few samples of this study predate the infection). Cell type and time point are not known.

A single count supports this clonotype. The CDR3 here is CASSLTGAQPQHF. Written as DNA, the CDR3 is TGCGCCAGCAGCTTGACCGGGGCGCAGCCCCAGCATTTT. The V and J genes are TRBV5-1 and TRBJ1-5, with D tentatively TRBD1 (5 bases). Germline V gene sequence: CDR1 SGHRS, CDR2 YFSETQ. V lost 1 base, J lost 7 bases, and 9 bases lay in between. The CDR3 is made up of 13 amino acids.

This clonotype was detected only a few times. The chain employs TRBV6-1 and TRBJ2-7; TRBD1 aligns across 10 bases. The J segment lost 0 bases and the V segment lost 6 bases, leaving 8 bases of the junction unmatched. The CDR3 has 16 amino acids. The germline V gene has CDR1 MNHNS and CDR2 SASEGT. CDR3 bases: TGTGCCAGCAGGGGACCGGGACAGGGGAGCTCCTACGAGCAGTACTTC. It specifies CASRGPGQGSSYEQYF.

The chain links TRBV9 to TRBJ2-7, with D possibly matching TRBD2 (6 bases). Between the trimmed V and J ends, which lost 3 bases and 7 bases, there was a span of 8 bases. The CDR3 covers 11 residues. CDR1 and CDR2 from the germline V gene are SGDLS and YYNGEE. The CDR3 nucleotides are TGTGCCAGCAGCGGTGGGGGGGAGCAGTACTTC. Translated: CASSGGGEQYF. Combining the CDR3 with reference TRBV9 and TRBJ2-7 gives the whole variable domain DSGVTQTPKHLITATGQRVTLRCSPRSGDLSVYWYQQSLDQGLQFLIQYYNGEERAKGNILERFSAQQFPDLHSELNLSSLELGDSALYFCASSGGGEQYFGPGTRLTVT.

The CDR3 DNA reads TGCAGTGCTAGCATCGGAGAGGGCTATGGCTACACCTTC. This codes for CSASIGEGYGYTF. This chain uses TRBV20-1 with TRBJ1-2, with D unresolved. V lost 3 bases and J lost 4, with 12 bases in between. Germline CDR1 is DFQATT and CDR2 is SNEGSKA (reference sequence). CDR3 length: 13 residues.

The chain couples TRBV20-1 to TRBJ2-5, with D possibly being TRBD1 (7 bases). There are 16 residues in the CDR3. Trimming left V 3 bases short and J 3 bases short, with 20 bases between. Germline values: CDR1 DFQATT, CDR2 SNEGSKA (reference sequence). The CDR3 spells CSARGAGGSGEETQYF. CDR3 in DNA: TGCAGTGCTAGGGGGGCAGGGGGTAGCGGAGAAGAGACCCAGTACTTC.

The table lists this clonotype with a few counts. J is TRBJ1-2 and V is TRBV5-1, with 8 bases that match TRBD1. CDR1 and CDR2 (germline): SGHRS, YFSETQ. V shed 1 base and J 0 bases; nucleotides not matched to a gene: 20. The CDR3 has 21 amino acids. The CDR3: CASSLTNGPPGQEPANYGYTF. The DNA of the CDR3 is TGCGCCAGCAGCTTGACAAATGGGCCGCCGGGACAGGAACCGGCTAACTATGGCTACACCTTC.

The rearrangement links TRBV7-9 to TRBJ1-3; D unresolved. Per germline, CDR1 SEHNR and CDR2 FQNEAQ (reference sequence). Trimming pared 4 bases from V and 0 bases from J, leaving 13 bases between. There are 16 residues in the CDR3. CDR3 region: CASSSVRADSGNTIYF. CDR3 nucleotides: TGTGCCAGCAGCTCCGTCCGGGCCGACTCTGGAAACACCATATATTTT.

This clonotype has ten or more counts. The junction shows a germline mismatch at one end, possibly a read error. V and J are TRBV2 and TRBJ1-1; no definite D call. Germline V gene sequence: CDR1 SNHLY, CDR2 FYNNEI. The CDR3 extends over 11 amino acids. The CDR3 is CASRPATGAFF. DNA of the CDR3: TGTGCATCGAGACCGGCCACTGGAGCTTTCTTT.

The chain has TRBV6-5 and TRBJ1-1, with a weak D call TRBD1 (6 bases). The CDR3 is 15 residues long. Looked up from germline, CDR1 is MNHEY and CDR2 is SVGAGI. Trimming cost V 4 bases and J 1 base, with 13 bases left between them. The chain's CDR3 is CASSLTGLWNTEAFF. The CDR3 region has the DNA TGTGCCAGCAGTTTAACAGGGCTTTGGAACACTGAAGCTTTCTTT.

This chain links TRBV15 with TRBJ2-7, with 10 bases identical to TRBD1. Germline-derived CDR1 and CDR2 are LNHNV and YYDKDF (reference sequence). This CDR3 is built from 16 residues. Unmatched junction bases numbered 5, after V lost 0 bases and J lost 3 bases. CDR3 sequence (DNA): TGTGCCACCAGCAGAGATTTGACAGGGGGCGTCTACGAGCAGTACTTC. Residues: CATSRDLTGGVYEQYF.

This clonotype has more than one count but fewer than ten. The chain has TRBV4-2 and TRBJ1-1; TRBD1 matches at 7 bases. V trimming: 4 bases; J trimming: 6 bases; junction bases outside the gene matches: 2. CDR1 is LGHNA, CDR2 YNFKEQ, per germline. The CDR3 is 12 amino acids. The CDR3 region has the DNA TGTGCCAGCAGCCCTCAGGGGGCTGAAGCTTTCTTT. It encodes CASSPQGAEAFF.

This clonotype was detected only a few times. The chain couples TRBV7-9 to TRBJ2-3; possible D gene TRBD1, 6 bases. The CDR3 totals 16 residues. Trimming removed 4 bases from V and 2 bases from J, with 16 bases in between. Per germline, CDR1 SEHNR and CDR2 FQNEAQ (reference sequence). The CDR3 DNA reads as TGTGCCAGCAGCTCGCCTAACAGGGAATACACAGATACGCAGTATTTT. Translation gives CASSSPNREYTDTQYF. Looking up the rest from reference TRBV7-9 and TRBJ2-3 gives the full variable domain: DTGVSQNPRHKITKRGQNVTFRCDPISEHNRLYWYRQTLGQGPEFLTYFQNEAQLEKSRLLSDRFSAERPKGSFSTLEIQRTEQGDSAMYLCASSSPNREYTDTQYFGPGTRLTVL.

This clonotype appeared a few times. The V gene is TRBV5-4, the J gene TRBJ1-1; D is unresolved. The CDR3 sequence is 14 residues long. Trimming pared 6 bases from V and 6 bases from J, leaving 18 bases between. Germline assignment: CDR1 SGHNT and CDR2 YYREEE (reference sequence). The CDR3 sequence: CASTYPLGASEAFF. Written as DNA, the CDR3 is TGTGCCAGCACCTACCCTCTGGGTGCTTCTGAAGCTTTCTTT.